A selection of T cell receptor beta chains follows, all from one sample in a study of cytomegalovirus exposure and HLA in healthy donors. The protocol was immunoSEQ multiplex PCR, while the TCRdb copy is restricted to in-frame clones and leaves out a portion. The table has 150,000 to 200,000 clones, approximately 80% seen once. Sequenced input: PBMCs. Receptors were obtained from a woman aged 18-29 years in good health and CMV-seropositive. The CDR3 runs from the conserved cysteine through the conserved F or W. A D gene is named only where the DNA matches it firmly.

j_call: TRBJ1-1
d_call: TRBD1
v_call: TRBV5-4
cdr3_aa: CASSAGTGTTEAFF
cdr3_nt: TGTGCCAGCAGCGCCGGGACAGGGACCACTGAAGCTTTCTTT

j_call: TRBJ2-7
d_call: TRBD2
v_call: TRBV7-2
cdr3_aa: CASRRGTSGWSSYEQYF
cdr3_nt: TGTGCCAGCAGACGCGGGACTAGCGGCTGGAGCTCCTACGAGCAGTACTTC

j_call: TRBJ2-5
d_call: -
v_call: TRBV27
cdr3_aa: CASSFRSTQETQYF
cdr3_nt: TGTGCCAGCAGTTTCCGGAGTACGCAAGAGACCCAGTACTTC

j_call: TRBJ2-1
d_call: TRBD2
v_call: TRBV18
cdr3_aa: CASSPVAGEGNEQFF
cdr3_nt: TGTGCCAGCTCACCCGTAGCGGGGGAGGGGAATGAGCAGTTCTTC

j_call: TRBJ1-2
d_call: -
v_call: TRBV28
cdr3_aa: CASRRSGNYGYTF
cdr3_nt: TGTGCCAGCAGGAGGTCGGGGAACTATGGCTACACCTTC

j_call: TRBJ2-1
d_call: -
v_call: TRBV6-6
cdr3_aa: CASSPGHYNEQFF
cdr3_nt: TGTGCCAGCAGCCCAGGCCACTACAATGAGCAGTTCTTC

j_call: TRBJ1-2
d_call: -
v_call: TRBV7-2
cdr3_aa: CASSLGGGMNYDYTF
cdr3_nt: TGTGCCAGCAGCTTAGGGGGAGGGATGAACTATGACTACACCTTC

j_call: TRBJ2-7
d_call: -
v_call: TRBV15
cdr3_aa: CATSATVGGQRYEQYF
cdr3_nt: TGTGCCACCAGCGCAACTGTGGGGGGACAGCGTTATGAGCAGTACTTC

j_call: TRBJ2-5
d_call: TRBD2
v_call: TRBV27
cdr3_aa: CASSLSSGGETQYF
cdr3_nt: TGTGCCAGCAGTTTATCGTCGGGGGGGGAGACCCAGTACTTC

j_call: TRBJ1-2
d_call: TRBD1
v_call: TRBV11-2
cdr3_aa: CASSAILTGQGYGYTF
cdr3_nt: TGTGCCAGCAGCGCGATCCTAACGGGACAGGGCTATGGCTACACCTTC

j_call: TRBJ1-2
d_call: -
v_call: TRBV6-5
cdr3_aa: CASSYGGDSSF
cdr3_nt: TGTGCCAGCAGTTACGGGGGGGACTCTTCCTTC

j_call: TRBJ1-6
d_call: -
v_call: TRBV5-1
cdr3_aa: CASSLQDFYNSPLHF
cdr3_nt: TGCGCCAGCAGCTTGCAGGACTTCTATAATTCACCCCTCCACTTT

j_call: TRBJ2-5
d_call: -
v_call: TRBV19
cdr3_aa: CASSISGRETQYF
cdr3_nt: TGTGCCAGTAGTATTTCAGGGCGGGAGACCCAGTACTTC